The 18 T cell receptor beta chains below all came from one sample that was sequenced in a study of Graves' ophthalmopathy and Graves' hyperthyroidism. Amplified TCR beta CDR3 regions were obtained using RNA transcripts as template. Second-round multiplex PCR came after first-round RT-PCR with HTBI primers. TCRdb analysed the multiplex PCR reads with MiXCR anew, one entry per CDR3 protein. The sample carries over a million distinct CDR3 sequences, roughly two fifths recorded once. The source material was peripheral blood or thyroid tissue (not recorded which). These receptors all stem from an adult man with Graves' hyperthyroidism.

This clonotype was detected only a few times. The chain carries TRBV7-2 and TRBJ1-3; TRBD1 agrees at 8 bases. Germline CDR1 SGHTA, CDR2 FQGNSA. The CDR3 is 15 residues long. V lost 6 bases, J lost 0 bases, and 4 bases stayed unmatched. The CDR3 DNA reads as TGTGCCAGCAGACAGGGGGGTGTCTCTGGAAACACCATATATTTT. Translation gives CASRQGGVSGNTIYF.

This clonotype was detected ten times or more. The V gene is TRBV19, the J gene TRBJ2-5; a weak D match, TRBD2 (6 bases). Trimming cost V 7 bases and J 5 bases, with 11 bases left between them. This CDR3 is 12 amino acids long. Germline-derived CDR1 and CDR2 are LNHDA and SQIVND (reference sequence). The CDR3 loop is CASMGGGETQYF. DNA of the CDR3: TGTGCCAGTATGGGGGGTGGCGAGACCCAGTACTTC. Combining the CDR3 with reference TRBV19 and TRBJ2-5 gives the whole variable domain DGGITQSPKYLFRKEGQNVTLSCEQNLNHDAMYWYRQDPGQGLRLIYYSQIVNDFQKGDIAEGYSVSREKKESFPLTVTSAQKNPTAFYLCASMGGGETQYFGPGTRLLVL.

The sample holds many counts of this clonotype. This chain joins TRBV19 and TRBJ1-1; the D is unclear. There are 14 residues in the CDR3. Trimming stripped 3 bases from V and 5 bases from J, with 13 bases between. CDR1 and CDR2 (germline): LNHDA, SQIVND (reference sequence). CDR3 coding DNA: TGTGCCAGTAGTATCGGCACTCTGGGGACTGAAGCTTTCTTT. Its translation: CASSIGTLGTEAFF.

This clonotype was counted many times. The V call is TRBV25-1, the J call TRBJ2-7; 9 bases fit TRBD2. The trim removed 4 bases at V and 4 bases at J, leaving 8 bases unmatched. Germline CDR1 MGHDK, CDR2 SYGVNS. The CDR3 is 15 residues long. This CDR3 is CASSGQREAPYEQYF. CDR3 nucleotides: TGTGCCAGCAGTGGCCAGCGGGAGGCCCCTTACGAGCAGTACTTC.

This sequence joins TRBV10-3 and TRBJ1-4; D gene uncertain. This CDR3 comprises 12 residues. The V end lost 2 bases, the J end lost 10 bases, and 8 bases lay between the germline ends. Per germline, CDR1 ENHRY and CDR2 SYGVKD. CDR3 amino acids: CAISEGVRKLFF. CDR3 nucleotides: TGTGCCATCAGTGAGGGGGTGCGAAAACTGTTTTTT.

This clonotype came up many times. The chain's CDR3 is CASSPVGVNSPLHF. The CDR3 bases are TGTGCCAGCAGCCCAGTTGGTGTTAATTCACCCCTCCACTTT. J is TRBJ1-6 and V is TRBV7-8; no definite D call. V lost 5 bases to trimming and J lost 6 bases, with 11 bases between them. CDR3 size: 14 residues. Germline assignment: CDR1 SGHVS and CDR2 FQNEAQ.

This clonotype was seen repeatedly, ten times or more. The chain couples TRBV7-8 to TRBJ1-2; D is undetermined. Trimming removed 1 base at V and 8 bases at J, with 14 bases between. The CDR3 loop spans 14 amino acids. Germline V lookup: CDR1 SGHVS, CDR2 FQNEAQ. The CDR3 DNA follows: TGTGCCAGCAGCTTAGACTGGACCGTCATGGGCTACACCTTC. Translation: CASSLDWTVMGYTF.

This clonotype was observed a few times. This chain joins TRBV7-2 and TRBJ2-7; a possible D gene is TRBD1 (6 bases). This CDR3 has 17 residues. Trimming pared 3 bases from V and 5 bases from J, leaving 23 bases between. Germline CDR1 SGHTA, CDR2 FQGNSA. For the CDR3, the DNA is TGTGCCAGCAGCTTGGCCCAATTGACCTCGGCAGGGGACGAGCAGTACTTC. Amino acid sequence: CASSLAQLTSAGDEQYF.

V is TRBV7-9 and J is TRBJ2-5; 10 bases agree with TRBD1. In germline, CDR1 is SEHNR, CDR2 FQNEAQ (reference sequence). This CDR3 has 16 amino acids. The junction had 9 bases not matched to a gene; V was cut back by 4 bases and J by 4 bases. The CDR3 here is CASSSTGGSYSETQYF. The DNA for the CDR3 is TGTGCCAGCAGCTCGACAGGGGGCTCCTATTCAGAGACCCAGTACTTC.

V and J are TRBV27 and TRBJ1-1, with D hard to call. The CDR3 runs to 12 residues. The V gene's germline CDR1 is MNHEY and CDR2 SMNVEV (reference sequence). V dropped 10 bases and J dropped 4 bases, with 13 bases sitting between them. The CDR3 sequence: CATRGGFTEAFF. The CDR3 coding sequence is TGTGCCACCCGAGGAGGGTTCACTGAAGCTTTCTTT.

This clonotype occurred many times. This chain links TRBV14 with TRBJ2-7; possibly TRBD1 for D (6 bases). This CDR3 is 15 amino acids long. Germline CDR1 is SGHDN and CDR2 is FVKESK. Trimming stripped 4 bases from V and 3 bases from J, with 16 bases between. The CDR3 nucleotides are TGTGCCAGCAGCCGGTATAGACAGGCGGGCTACGAGCAGTACTTC. As protein: CASSRYRQAGYEQYF.

This clonotype was recorded at least ten times. This chain uses TRBV2 with TRBJ1-5; 8 bases align to TRBD1. The V and J ends lost 5 bases and 4 bases, in that order; junction bases with no gene match: 10. The CDR3 has 16 amino acids. Germline CDR1 is SNHLY and CDR2 is FYNNEI. The CDR3 here is CASSNPGGLQNQPQHF. CDR3 bases: TGTGCCAGCAGTAACCCAGGGGGCCTACAAAATCAGCCCCAGCATTTT.

Of note for this clonotype: At one end the junction does not follow the germline gene, possibly because of a read error. The chain is built from TRBV10-3 and TRBJ1-6; D gene uncertain. This CDR3 comprises 13 residues. The germline V gene has CDR1 ENHRY and CDR2 SYGVKD. The DNA for the CDR3 is TGTACCATCAGCCCCGGGATCAATTCACCCCTCCACTTT. Translation: CTISPGINSPLHF.

As to this clonotype: A clone one base away is much larger, so this may be a read error. This chain uses TRBV20-1 with TRBJ1-6; the D is unclear. CDR1 is DFQATT, CDR2 SNEGSKA, per germline (reference sequence). The CDR3 consists of 13 residues. In nucleotides, the CDR3 is TGCAGTGTTAGAGACCCTGGCCTTTCACCCCTCCACTTT. Translating it yields CSVRDPGLSPLHF.

This clonotype has only a few counts. This sequence joins TRBV10-3 and TRBJ2-5; D tentatively fits TRBD1 or TRBD2 (5 bases each). The CDR3 loop spans 10 amino acids. Trimming shortened V by 8 bases and J by 8 bases, and 9 bases separated the two germline ends. CDR1 ENHRY and CDR2 SYGVKD come from the germline V gene. CDR3 nucleotides: TGTGCCATCGGTGGGGGAACCCAGTACTTC. Translation gives CAIGGGTQYF.

The DNA of the CDR3 is TGTGCCAGCAGTTCCGGACTCCTGAACACCATATATTTT. Protein: CASSSGLLNTIYF. The chain links TRBV2 to TRBJ1-3; no definite D call. Deletions cut 5 bases from V and 7 bases from J, with 12 bases between. Germline values: CDR1 SNHLY, CDR2 FYNNEI. This CDR3 has 13 residues. Full variable domain (missing parts from reference TRBV2 and TRBJ1-3): EPEVTQTPSHQVTQMGQEVILRCVPISNHLYFYWYRQILGQKVEFLVSFYNNEISEKSEIFDDQFSVERPDGSNFTLKIRSTKLEDSAMYFCASSSGLLNTIYFGEGSWLTVV.

The genes are TRBV3-1 and TRBJ2-7, with no clear D. Trimming removed 2 bases at V and 3 bases at J, with 11 bases between. Germline loops: CDR1 LGHDT, CDR2 YNNKEL (reference sequence). There are 14 residues in the CDR3. The CDR3 DNA reads TGTGCCAGCAGCCAACGTGCTTTCAGCTACGAGCAGTACTTC. Protein product: CASSQRAFSYEQYF.

The rearrangement uses TRBV15 and TRBJ1-5; 8 nucleotides match TRBD1. The CDR3 covers 15 residues. V shed 7 bases, J shed 1 base, and the junction held 6 bases outside the gene matches. From germline, CDR1 is LNHNV and CDR2 YYDKDF (reference sequence). The CDR3 DNA reads TGTGCCACCAATCGGACAGGGTTCAGCAATCAGCCCCAGCATTTT. It specifies CATNRTGFSNQPQHF.